The present entry profiles one T cell receptor (beta chain) with its context. The time point: pre-treatment baseline. The data are from a study of blood T cell dynamics during melanoma immunotherapy. Germline V lookup: CDR1 SGHRS, CDR2 YFSETQ. The J segment lost 1 base and the V segment lost 3 bases, leaving 1 base of the junction unmatched. This CDR3 is built from 13 residues. TCRdb keeps only in-frame clones here, not all; method: immunoSEQ multiplex PCR. This sample has approximately 25,000 clones, with roughly 85% found just once. Sequences were derived from blood, sampled from a patient treated with checkpoint blockade. The genes are TRBV5-1 and TRBJ2-7; 7 positions agree with TRBD1. This receptor was identified in a human donor with melanoma. This CDR3 is CASSWDSSYEQYF. The CDR3 nucleotides read TGCGCCAGCAGCTGGGACAGTTCCTACGAGCAGTACTTC.